This T cell receptor beta chain comes out of a study of cytomegalovirus exposure and HLA in healthy donors (dated 2017 in TCRdb). About the study as a whole: The 500 to 800 repertoires of the first cohort and the approximately 110 validation repertoires were produced on the same platform, according to a later analysis. To predict cytomegalovirus infection status, the study combined high-throughput TCR immunosequencing, statistical association of individual TCRs with disease status, and machine learning. A separate validation cohort of more than 100 different subjects was used in addition to the roughly 640-subject first cohort. The study aimed to test whether signatures of past pathogen exposure could be identified by cataloging public T cell receptors. The paper's findings and limits, for the study overall: Across donors, most TCR sequences were observed very rarely, whereas some public TCRs were present in many individuals. In a later analysis, TCRs clustered in the first cohort were found to also tend to co-occur in the 100 to 150 validation repertoires, with over 90% of cluster scores above 0. A few of the identified cytomegalovirus-associated TCR beta chains were confirmed in vitro to be specific for cytomegalovirus antigens. The classifier was reported to diagnose cytomegalovirus status with high specificity and sensitivity in both the original and validation cohorts. According to the authors, the approach could potentially be generalized to other disease states and immunological phenotypes. The study gave a list of 150 to 200 TCR beta chains associated with cytomegalovirus. The validation cohort had no HLA typing available for a later analysis, so co-occurrence within that cohort was assessed over all 120 or so repertoires.

Library creation used the immunoSEQ multiplex PCR assay. Processing in the source paper ran as follows. A statistical classification framework was developed to diagnose cytomegalovirus status using the catalog of TCR beta chain sequences. Here the immuneACCESS table is served through TCRdb, limited to in-frame sequences with V and J called. Missing clones are a known gap in these copies; in checked studies unresolved V genes cover under half, and the rest lacks a known reason. The D gene and trimming were derived from the DNA, and the V and J assignments and clone size from that table. The sample profile shows some 140,000 clones; approximately 84% of them were found once. The top ten hold 1.4% to 1.5% of the sample. In regard to this clone: Its cognate antigen has yet to be identified. Base quality data are lacking; no much larger clone is found one base away.

CDR1 and CDR2, looked up from the germline V gene (reference sequence), are SGHNT and YYREEE. The V end gives up 3 bases and the J end 6 bases, leaving 9 bases in the junction not matched to a gene. Spanning cysteine to phenylalanine, the CDR3 consists of 15 amino acids. Only the CDR3 portion is preserved as DNA: 45 bases, with reading frame beginning at the first base. Separate from the roughly 650-subject first cohort, the validation cohort of 120 subjects was the group to which the donors belonged. The source is a woman in her twenties or thirties in good health and CMV-seronegative. This receptor chain uses TRBV5-4 and TRBJ2-1; 7 central bases correspond to TRBD1. The sample consisted of PBMCs. CDR3 loop: CASSSISSGGNEQFF. The nucleotide sequence is TGTGCCAGCAGCTCCATATCCTCAGGGGGCAATGAGCAGTTCTTC.